This passage covers 20 T cell receptor beta chains from one sample sequenced in a study of patients and donors after allogeneic stem cell transplantation. TCRdb re-called the RT-PCR reads through MiXCR, storing one row per CDR3 protein. The sample records approximately 430,000 distinct CDR3 sequences, roughly 17% being singletons. The sequencing input was blood, either unsorted or a sorted T cell fraction (not recorded which). The origin of the receptors is a human donor who was either an allogeneic HSCT recipient or a stem cell or donor lymphocyte infusion donor (not recorded which). It is not recorded whose cells these are; they may come from a transplant donor.

This clonotype was counted between two and nine times. The J gene is TRBJ2-1, the V gene TRBV12-3 or TRBV12-4, with D possibly TRBD1 on 5 matching bases. Trimming pared 1 base from V and 8 bases from J, leaving 9 bases between. The CDR3 totals 13 residues. CDR3 sequence (DNA): TGTGCCAGCAGTTTAGAGGGGCCGGATGAGCAGTTCTTC. This sequence encodes CASSLEGPDEQFF.

This clonotype was found many times. This rearrangement joins TRBV5-1 to TRBJ2-1, with 10 bases that match TRBD2. The CDR3 runs 15 residues. The J segment lost 7 bases and the V segment lost 4 bases, leaving 8 bases of the junction unmatched. Germline CDR1 SGHRS, CDR2 YFSETQ. The CDR3 DNA follows: TGCGCCAGCAGCCAACTAGCGGGGAGGGAGAATGAGCAGTTCTTC. Protein product: CASSQLAGRENEQFF.

The chain couples TRBV12-3 or TRBV12-4 to TRBJ2-1; the match to TRBD1 covers 11 bases. V was pared by 5 bases and J by 6 bases, with 3 bases of the junction left unmatched. The CDR3 loop spans 14 amino acids. In DNA form, the CDR3 reads TGTGCCAGCAGTATGGACAGGGGGCTCAATGAGCAGTTCTTC. Protein: CASSMDRGLNEQFF.

The V call is TRBV6-5, the J call TRBJ2-5; 15 bases are shared with TRBD2. The germline CDR1 and CDR2 sequences are MNHEY and SVGAGI. The V and J ends lost 2 bases and 5 bases, in that order; junction bases with no gene match: 9. The CDR3 has 18 residues. The CDR3 coding sequence is TGTGCCAGCAGTTACCAAGGACTAGCGGGGGGGCCGCGTGAGACCCAGTACTTC. Its translation: CASSYQGLAGGPRETQYF.

The genes are TRBV20-1 and TRBJ2-7, with 9 bases fitting TRBD1. Germline V gene data show CDR1 as DFQATT and CDR2 as SNEGSKA (reference sequence). V shed 4 bases, J shed 5 bases, and the junction held 9 bases outside the gene matches. CDR3 length: 14 amino acids. The CDR3 region has the DNA TGCAGTGCTACCGACTCTACAGGGGGCAACGAGCAGTACTTC. It yields the protein CSATDSTGGNEQYF.

Many counts were recorded for this clonotype. The chain recombines TRBV4-1 with TRBJ2-5; D remains unclear. The V end lost 4 bases, the J end lost 2 bases, and 11 bases lay between the germline ends. There are 14 residues in the CDR3. The germline gives CDR1 MGHRA, CDR2 YSYEKL. CDR3 nucleotide sequence: TGCGCCAGCAGCCGCTTTTGGGAACAAGAGACCCAGTACTTC. Amino acid sequence: CASSRFWEQETQYF.

There are many counts of this clonotype. The J gene is TRBJ1-4, the V gene TRBV18; D is perhaps TRBD1 (6 bases). Looked up from germline, CDR1 is KGHSH and CDR2 is LQKENI. Between the trimmed V and J ends, which lost 0 bases and 7 bases, there was a span of 15 bases. The CDR3 consists of 16 residues. The CDR3 bases are TGTGCCAGCTCACCACCGACACAGGGATTCAGTGAAAAACTGTTTTTT. This sequence encodes CASSPPTQGFSEKLFF.

This chain connects TRBV19 to TRBJ2-6; 7 bases are a match to TRBD2. V lost 2 bases and J lost 0; bases outside the gene matches: 7. This CDR3 comprises 18 residues. Germline V gives CDR1 LNHDA, CDR2 SQIVND (reference sequence). CDR3 protein: CASSISGGHPSGANVLTF. DNA of the CDR3: TGTGCCAGTAGTATATCGGGGGGTCACCCCTCTGGGGCCAACGTCCTGACTTTC.

This clonotype has only a few counts. V and J are TRBV6-1 and TRBJ2-5, with D maybe TRBD2 (6 bases). The germline gives CDR1 MNHNS, CDR2 SASEGT. V lost 5 bases to trimming and J lost 7 bases, with 14 bases between them. The CDR3 runs 13 residues. This CDR3 is CASSTGVRGTQYF. The DNA of the CDR3 is TGTGCCAGCAGTACGGGGGTGCGGGGGACCCAGTACTTC.

This clonotype was found many times. The V call is TRBV20-1, the J call TRBJ2-1; D gene ambiguous. The germline CDR1 and CDR2 sequences are DFQATT and SNEGSKA (reference sequence). The germline V and J ends were trimmed by 6 bases and 7 bases, with 16 bases remaining between them. The CDR3 sequence is 13 residues long. The CDR3 loop reads CSARHHLANEQFF. CDR3 in DNA: TGCAGTGCCCGGCACCACTTGGCGAATGAGCAGTTCTTC.

The chain joins TRBV4-2 to TRBJ2-1; a possible D gene is TRBD1 (5 bases). Trimming took off 2 bases at V and 8 bases at J, with 7 bases between the two ends. The CDR3 spans 12 residues. The germline V gene encodes CDR1 LGHNA and CDR2 YNFKEQ. Written as DNA, the CDR3 is TGTGCCAGCAGCCAAATAGGGGATGAGCAGTTCTTC. Amino acids: CASSQIGDEQFF.

The chain employs TRBV6-1 and TRBJ2-1, with 10 bases identical to TRBD1. The V gene's germline CDR1 is MNHNS and CDR2 SASEGT. Unmatched junction bases numbered 6, after V lost 6 bases and J lost 4 bases. CDR3 length: 15 amino acids. CDR3 loop: CASRSTGGAYNEQFF. The CDR3, as DNA: TGTGCCAGCAGGTCGACAGGGGGCGCATACAATGAGCAGTTCTTC.

The V call is TRBV24-1, the J call TRBJ1-2, with TRBD1 as a possible D gene (5 bases). This CDR3 comprises 12 residues. Trimming removed 6 bases at V and 7 bases at J, with 11 bases between. Per germline, CDR1 KGHDR and CDR2 SFDVKD. This CDR3 reads CATSQGAGGYTF. In DNA, the CDR3 is TGTGCCACCAGTCAGGGTGCCGGTGGCTACACCTTC.

This chain uses TRBV12-3 or TRBV12-4 with TRBJ1-2; 7 bases fit TRBD1. With 3 bases clipped from V and 1 base from J, the junction kept 5 bases outside the gene matches. CDR3 length equals 15 residues. CDR3 loop: CASSFLTGRNYGYTF. CDR3 nucleotide sequence: TGTGCCAGCAGTTTTCTGACAGGGCGTAACTATGGCTACACCTTC.

This clonotype occurred many times. This chain connects TRBV12-3 or TRBV12-4 to TRBJ2-1, with TRBD1 as a possible D gene (5 bases). The V and J ends lost 7 bases and 5 bases respectively, with 12 bases between them. This CDR3 region has 13 residues. CDR3 amino acids: CASTLGADNEQFF. CDR3 bases: TGTGCCAGCACCCTAGGGGCTGACAATGAGCAGTTCTTC.

This clonotype occurred a few times. The CDR3 DNA is TGTGCCACCAGCAGAGATCAGGCGTTTCGGGGGAACGAGCAGTACTTC. Protein product: CATSRDQAFRGNEQYF. The V gene is TRBV15, the J gene TRBJ2-7, with a weak D call TRBD2 (6 bases). CDR1 LNHNV and CDR2 YYDKDF come from the germline V gene (reference sequence). Trimming shortened V by 0 bases and J by 5 bases, and 17 bases separated the two germline ends. The CDR3 extends over 16 amino acids.

This clonotype was found a few times. This sequence joins TRBV19 and TRBJ1-5; D is undetermined. V lost 2 bases and J 2 bases, leaving 4 bases between the germline ends. CDR1 is LNHDA, CDR2 SQIVND, per germline (reference sequence). This CDR3 is 13 amino acids long. For the CDR3, the DNA is TGTGCCAGTAGTATACGGGGCAATCAGCCCCAGCATTTT. As protein: CASSIRGNQPQHF. The whole variable domain, remainder taken from reference TRBV19 and TRBJ1-5, is DGGITQSPKYLFRKEGQNVTLSCEQNLNHDAMYWYRQDPGQGLRLIYYSQIVNDFQKGDIAEGYSVSREKKESFPLTVTSAQKNPTAFYLCASSIRGNQPQHFGDGTRLSIL.

This sequence joins TRBV18 and TRBJ2-5; 7 positions agree with TRBD2. Trimming at V came to 3 bases and at J to 7 bases, leaving 11 bases not matched to a gene. The CDR3 is made up of 15 amino acids. Germline assignment: CDR1 KGHSH and CDR2 LQKENI. CDR3 DNA sequence: TGTGCCAGCTCACCGCCGTTTGTCAGGGAGGGGACCCAGTACTTC. Its translation: CASSPPFVREGTQYF.

The chain recombines TRBV24-1 with TRBJ2-1; 11 positions match TRBD2. Unmatched junction bases numbered 21, after V lost 4 bases and J lost 8 bases. Germline V gene data show CDR1 as KGHDR and CDR2 as SFDVKD. The CDR3 runs to 20 residues. This chain's CDR3 is CATSDPTPGLAVRSGDEQFF. CDR3 coding DNA: TGTGCCACCAGTGACCCTACCCCGGGACTAGCGGTAAGGTCTGGGGATGAGCAGTTCTTC.

This clonotype was seen more than once but under ten times. The chain couples TRBV7-9 to TRBJ2-1; TRBD2 matches 10 bases. The CDR3 is made up of 15 amino acids. Germline CDR1 and CDR2: SEHNR and FQNEAQ (reference sequence). The J segment lost 9 bases and the V segment lost 0 bases, leaving 5 bases of the junction unmatched. CDR3: CASSLALAGASEQFF. The CDR3 DNA is TGTGCCAGCAGCTTAGCCCTAGCGGGAGCGAGTGAGCAGTTCTTC.